Detailed here is one T cell receptor (beta chain). V was shortened by 6 bases and J by 10 bases, with 22 bases between the two germline ends. The V gene's germline CDR1 is MDHEN and CDR2 SYDVKM. This CDR3 comprises 16 residues. Profiling relied on immunoSEQ multiplex PCR, and the TCRdb table lists in-frame clones only, not all of them. Here the sample spans roughly 710,000 clones, approximately 85% being singletons. The data derive from a study of shared T cell receptors in the human thymus. This sample also appeared in a second study, on human thymus T cells.

The source material was thymocytes. The clonotype comes from a girl in the first two years of life with a congenital heart defect. The rearrangement links TRBV28 to TRBJ1-6; tentative D call: TRBD1 (6 bases). Written as DNA, the CDR3 is TGTGCCAGCAGGGGGGCAGGCAGGGTAAGGGGCTCACCCCTCCACTTT. It translates to CASRGAGRVRGSPLHF.